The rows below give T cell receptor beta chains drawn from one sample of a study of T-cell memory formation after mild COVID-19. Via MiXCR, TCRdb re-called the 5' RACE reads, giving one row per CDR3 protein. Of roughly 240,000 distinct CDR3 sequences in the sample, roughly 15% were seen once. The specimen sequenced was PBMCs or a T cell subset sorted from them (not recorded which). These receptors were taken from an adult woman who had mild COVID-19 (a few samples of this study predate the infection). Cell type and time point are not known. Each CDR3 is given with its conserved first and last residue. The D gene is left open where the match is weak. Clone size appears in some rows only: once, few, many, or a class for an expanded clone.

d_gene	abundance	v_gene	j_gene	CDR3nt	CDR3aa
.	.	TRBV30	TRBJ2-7	TGTGCCTGGCAACCTGGGAGACAGGACTACGAGCAGTACTTC	CAWQPGRQDYEQYF
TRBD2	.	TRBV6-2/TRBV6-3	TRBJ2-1	TGTGCCAGCTTGCAGAGCGGGAGAAGAGGAAATGAGCAGTTCTTC	CASLQSGRRGNEQFF
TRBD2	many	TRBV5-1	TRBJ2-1	TGCGCCAGCGGACGGGGGGGCGGAAATGAGCAGTTCTTC	CASGRGGGNEQFF
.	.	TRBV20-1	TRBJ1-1	TGCAGTGCTAGACCCAGACAGATGAACACTGAAGCTTTCTTT	CSARPRQMNTEAFF
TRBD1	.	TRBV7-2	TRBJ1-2	TGTGCCAGCAGCTGGGACAGGGACGCTGGCTACACCTTC	CASSWDRDAGYTF
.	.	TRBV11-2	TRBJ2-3	TGTGCCAGCAGCTTAGCCCGGGGGTCCCTGCGCCGCACGCAGTATTTT	CASSLARGSLRRTQYF
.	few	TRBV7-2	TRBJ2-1	TGTGCCAGCAGCTCCCTAGAGCGATCCTACAATGAGCAGTTCTTC	CASSSLERSYNEQFF
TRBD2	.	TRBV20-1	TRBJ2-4	TGCAGTGCTTACAGGACTAGCGGGTTTTTAGGCATTCAGTACTTC	CSAYRTSGFLGIQYF
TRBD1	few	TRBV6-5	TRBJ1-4	TGTGCCAGCAGTTACAGCCGGACAGGGAGAGGAGAAAAACTGTTTTTT	CASSYSRTGRGEKLFF
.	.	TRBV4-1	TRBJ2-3	TGCGCCAGCAGCCCCTCGGTGGGGCGGCTCACAGATACGCAGTATTTT	CASSPSVGRLTDTQYF
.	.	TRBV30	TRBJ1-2	TGTGCCTGGAGTCGGGGGGCACAGAACAACTATGGCTACACCTTC	CAWSRGAQNNYGYTF